This entry concerns a single TCR beta chain. No antigen is known for it. No much larger clone exists at a distance of one base, and base qualities are not known. This specimen belongs to a study of cytomegalovirus exposure and HLA in healthy donors (dated by TCRdb to 2016 to 2017). Context from the whole study: According to an earlier analysis of 550 to 750 of the donors, some 170 million T cells yielded 120 million or so unique TCR beta sequences and about 300 Gb of sequence data. An early release that covered fewer than 750 HLA-typed donors contained about 300 gigabases of sequencing data and 75 million to 100 million unique TCR sequences. Of the roughly 400 genotyped donors, 65% to 90% were placed in the genetic ancestry cluster associated with self-reported Caucasian donors. The study was designed to test whether signatures of past pathogen exposure could be identified by cataloging public T cell receptors. The study used immunosequencing to profile the T cell repertoires of 666 subjects and linked those repertoires to cytomegalovirus serostatus. A separate validation cohort of 100 to 150 different subjects was used in addition to the roughly 700-subject first cohort. To predict cytomegalovirus infection status, the study brought together high-throughput TCR immunosequencing, statistical association of individual TCRs with disease status, and machine learning. A later analysis re-examined previously published TCR beta repertoires from several hundred donors and added high-resolution HLA genotyping to investigate patterns of TCR occurrence. Rather than using new phenotypic data, the later analysis identified candidate immune exposures from TCR beta sequences and from how often those sequences occurred across donors. An earlier analysis of 587 of the donors used high-throughput TCR beta sequencing to judge whether each TCR beta V gene segment behaved as functional or pseudogenic. Alongside the repertoire data, information on donor age, sex, ethnicity and CMV serostatus was compiled. A later genetic analysis took genome-wide SNP genotypes for 398 of the 666 donors and used that subset as a discovery cohort. Every discovery cohort repertoire had been produced on one sequencing platform. Both class I and class II loci were covered by HLA typing, at four-digit resolution. Typing coverage differed by locus: A, B, C, DRB1 and DQB1 were typed in roughly 620-640 donors, DQA1 in 522, DPA1 in 600 to 610, and DPB1 in 400 to 480. Roughly 5 DR-DQ haplotypes were handled as single units for association and clustering because linkage in the cohort was strong. On average, 235,054 unique TCR beta nucleotide sequences were sequenced per donor among roughly 430 genotyped donors of the cohort, with around 19% of those sequences being non-productive.

Trimmed from V: 3 bases; trimmed from J: 3 bases; junction bases lacking a gene match: 6. CDR1 and CDR2 (SGHNT, YENEEA) derive from the germline V gene. From the cysteine up to the phenylalanine, the CDR3 has a length of 18 residues. Of all the DNA, just the CDR3 is kept, 54 bases in frame from base 1. The cohort comprised some 700 healthy bone marrow donors. Cohort members were all nominally healthy when sampled, although unrecorded immune exposures were likely present. The donor tested CMV seronegative and was one of the 352 seronegative cohort members. A peripheral blood sample was provided by each donor, and peripheral blood mononuclear cells were used for TCR beta sequencing. Genomic DNA extraction from the blood cell samples was performed with the Qiagen DNeasy Blood Extraction Kit. Broader findings and caveats from the paper: A few of the identified cytomegalovirus-associated TCR beta chains were confirmed in vitro to be specific for cytomegalovirus antigens. The classifier was reported to diagnose cytomegalovirus status with high specificity and sensitivity in both the original cohort and the validation cohort. In this cohort, only TCR beta chains were sequenced, and detectable features were limited by the absence of alpha or paired-chain data. Some IMGT-functional V segments, including TRBV6-2 and TRBV6-3, could not be distinguished by the 87-base-pair reads and were therefore excluded. Specific HLA alleles were associated with over 15,000 TCR beta sequences at a false discovery rate of 0.05 in a later analysis. A later genetic analysis reported fewer N-insertions in productive TCRs among donors in an Asian-associated ancestry cluster than the roughly 620-donor mean. Most CMV-associated TCR beta chains appeared to be HLA-restricted in a later analysis, and the HLA associations seemed to be driven largely by CMV exposure. In an earlier analysis of around 500 of the donors, most TCR beta V segments appeared in productive rearrangements about 90% or about 30% of the time, broadly matching IMGT annotations. Across donors, most TCR sequences were observed very rarely, whereas some public TCRs were present in many individuals. A cluster of highly shared sequence variants was judged likely to be a technical artifact of the sequencing pipeline. Immune exposure information for the cohort was limited to CMV serostatus. A total of roughly 160 TCR beta chains were listed by the study as associated with cytomegalovirus. According to a later analysis, parvovirus B19, influenza, CMV and Epstein-Barr virus appeared linked to several top co-occurrence clusters. The presence/absence analyses assumed that sequencing depth was roughly uniform across donors, and that assumption may not be true. Assigning TCR associations to individual alleles was difficult when HLA alleles, especially DR and DQ, strongly co-occurred. A later analysis found that HLA-associated TCR beta chains were more clonally expanded and had lower generation probabilities than equally common non-associated chains. HLA typing was unavailable for some donors at each locus, so association tests used only the typed subset. A further reported finding was that TCR beta sequences accurately predicted the HLA-A and HLA-B alleles for most subjects in the first cohort. V-gene and J-gene trimming of TCR beta chains was associated with a missense DCLRE1C variant in a later genetic analysis, and the association was replicated in an independent cohort. In a later analysis, the rate of TCR association differed among HLA loci, with DRB1 alleles having the most associated TCRs and HLA-C alleles having the fewest. The earlier analysis of 450 to 700 of the donors excluded roughly 17 rarely observed V segments, including chromosome 9 orphons, because counts were too low. According to the authors, the approach could potentially be generalized to other disease states and immunological phenotypes. Correlated functional status among segregating V segments might reflect linkage disequilibrium, but an unknown experimental factor could not be ruled out.

Receptors were amplified or captured by the immunoSEQ multiplex PCR assay. For the multiplex PCR, a mixture combining 60 forward primers for TCR Vbeta segments and 13 reverse primers for TCR Jbeta segments was used. The CDR3 region of rearranged TCR beta genes was amplified from genomic DNA with a multiplex PCR assay. The amplified TCR beta libraries were sequenced on the Illumina HiSeq System as 87-base-pair reads. In the source study's methods: A later analysis counted about 76 million unique TCR beta chains across the 666 repertoires, and roughly 10 million of these chains were shared by at least two donors. Raw reads were error-corrected and collapsed into unique sequences by a nearest-neighbor algorithm in which closely related sequences were merged to remove PCR and sequencing errors. To assign V, D and J gene segments, CDR3 sequences were aligned to IMGT reference sequences. For a sequence to be retained, a match of at least six nucleotides to both a V gene segment and a J gene segment was required. Rearrangements were called productive when the CDR3 lacked stop codons and stayed in frame with V and J; all others were non-productive. Following IMGT convention, CDR3 was defined as the stretch from the second conserved V-encoded cysteine to the conserved J-encoded phenylalanine. The earlier analysis of some 550 of the donors excluded any sequence lacking an unambiguous match to a single V gene segment. In an earlier analysis of 500 to 750 of the donors, V segments were called functional above 56.7% productive rearrangements and were called segregating when the between-donor standard deviation exceeded 5%. A statistical classification framework was built for diagnosing cytomegalovirus status from the catalog of TCR beta chain sequences. V and J gene assignment, in a later analysis, came from comparing TCR nucleotide sequences with IMGT/GENE-DB human TR gene sequences. The TCRdist pipeline was used in a later analysis to assign CDR3 sequences and most-parsimonious VDJ recombination scenarios. A later analysis defined each TCR beta chain by its CDR3 amino acid sequence plus V-gene family, and excluded reads lacking a unique V-gene family. To address suspected cross-contamination and a sequencing artifact, a later analysis removed roughly 580 highly shared, low-generation-probability nucleotide sequences. In a later analysis, a clonal expansion index was calculated for each public chain from normalized within-repertoire ranks of inferred template counts. In a later analysis, generation probabilities were computed using a VDJ recombination model fitted to out-of-frame rearrangements, and the results were checked against IGoR. A later analysis scored TCR-TCR, TCR-HLA and TCR-CMV co-occurrence with hypergeometric tests, applying a repertoire-size bias correction to TCR pairs. To estimate false discovery rates, a later analysis permuted the HLA or CMV assignments 20 times. In a later analysis, co-occurring TCRs were grouped with DBSCAN, and TCRdist sequence similarity was added when clustering was performed within HLA-allele-positive subsets. Repertoires with fewer than 30,000 or more than 120,000 public chains were left out of co-occurrence clustering, as were about five repertoires with anomalous nucleotide sharing. TCRdb obtained this table from immuneACCESS and retained in-frame rearrangements with V and J assigned. These tables miss some clones; where compared with another copy, unresolved V genes account for less than half of the shortfall, and the remainder is unexplained. V, J and clone size derive from that table, while D and trimming were established from the DNA sequence. The sample contains 100,000 to 150,000 clones, approximately 80% of them found a single time. The ten largest clones capture roughly 2% of the sample.

This clonotype was sampled from a man between 18 and 35 years old in good health and CMV-seronegative. This chain is built from TRBV11-3 and TRBJ2-2; 14 bases in between match TRBD2. The sequenced sample was PBMCs. The bases read TGTGCCAGCAGCTTGACCGCGGGACTAGCGGGGGACACCGGGGAGCTGTTTTTT. This translates into CASSLTAGLAGDTGELFF.